Below are 21 T cell receptor beta chains sequenced from a single sample in a study of T cell responses to AZD1222 COVID-19 vaccine. Sequenced by immunoSEQ multiplex PCR; TCRdb stores in-frame clones only, minus some. The sample shows approximately 83,000 clones, around 90% of them seen only once. The material was peripheral blood, obtained on day 0 of MenACWY control vaccination. The receptors stem from an adult in good health.

There are a few counts of this clone. This chain links TRBV24-1 with TRBJ1-2; D perhaps matches TRBD1 (5 bases). The length of the CDR3 is 14 residues. CDR1 and CDR2 from the germline V gene are KGHDR and SFDVKD. V lost 3 bases to trimming and J lost 4 bases, with 11 bases between them. The CDR3 bases are TGTGCCACCAGTGATACTAGACAGACCTATGGCTACACCTTC. Protein sequence: CATSDTRQTYGYTF.

The CDR3 here is CAWRTGGASNQPQHF. The CDR3 coding sequence is TGTGCCTGGAGGACAGGGGGCGCAAGTAATCAGCCCCAGCATTTT. The V call is TRBV30, the J call TRBJ1-5; 10 bases line up with TRBD1. The CDR3 consists of 15 residues. Germline V gives CDR1 GTSNPN, CDR2 SVGIG (reference sequence). With V trimmed by 3 bases and J by 4 bases, 6 bases remained unmatched.

This chain joins TRBV3-1 (or the pseudogene TRBV3-2) and TRBJ1-2, with a tentative D call TRBD1 (5 bases). The CDR3 spans 13 residues. Trimming left V 6 bases short and J 4 bases short, with 12 bases between. CDR1 and CDR2 from the germline V gene are LGHDT and YNNKEL (reference sequence). The CDR3 region is CASRAGGSYGYTF. DNA of the CDR3: TGTGCCAGCAGAGCCGGGGGGAGCTATGGCTACACCTTC.

The V gene is TRBV12-3 or TRBV12-4, the J gene TRBJ1-2; TRBD1 is a possible D gene (5 bases). The CDR3 spans 13 residues. V lost 6 bases to trimming and J lost 3 bases, with 11 bases between them. The CDR3 DNA reads as TGTGCCAGCAGCTTTCAGGGCGACTATGGCTACACCTTC. Translating gives CASSFQGDYGYTF.

The chain uses TRBV7-6 and TRBJ2-2; TRBD1 is a possible D gene (6 bases). Germline loops: CDR1 SGHVS, CDR2 FNYEAQ. There are 14 residues in the CDR3. V lost 4 bases, J lost 0 bases, and 6 bases lay in between. CDR3 nucleotides: TGTGCCAGCAGCTGGACAGCGAACACCGGGGAGCTGTTTTTT. This sequence encodes CASSWTANTGELFF.

J is TRBJ1-5 and V is TRBV6-1, with D possibly matching TRBD1 (5 bases). The CDR3 covers 16 residues. Germline values: CDR1 MNHNS, CDR2 SASEGT. The V gene lost 4 bases and the J gene lost 1 base, with 14 bases spanning the gap. This chain's CDR3 is CASSGGWGRSNQPQHF. The CDR3 nucleotides are TGTGCCAGCAGTGGGGGCTGGGGACGGAGCAATCAGCCCCAGCATTTT.

The chain links TRBV28 to TRBJ2-5; D remains unclear. V was cut by 2 bases and J by 2 bases, with 9 bases left in between. Germline V gives CDR1 MDHEN, CDR2 SYDVKM. The CDR3 extends over 14 amino acids. CDR3 bases: TGTGCCAGCAGTTTAAGGAGAATTCAAGAGACCCAGTACTTC. It is translated as CASSLRRIQETQYF.

To note about this clone: A clone one base away is much larger, so this may be a read error. This sample includes further DNA sequences coding for the same CDR3. This chain links TRBV6-5 with TRBJ1-1, with D unclear. Trimming cost V 0 bases and J 1 base, with 0 bases left between them. This CDR3 contains 12 residues. Germline CDR1 is MNHEY and CDR2 is SVGAGI. The CDR3: CASSYSNTEAFF. Here the CDR3 DNA reads TGTGCCAGCAGTTACTCGAACACTGAAGCTTTCTTT.

The chain uses TRBV2 and TRBJ1-1; no clear D gene. V dropped 2 bases and J dropped 4 bases, with 8 bases sitting between them. CDR3 length: 13 residues. Germline CDR1 SNHLY, CDR2 FYNNEI. The CDR3 spells CASSEQSFTEAFF. Here the CDR3 DNA reads TGTGCCAGCAGTGAACAGAGTTTCACTGAAGCTTTCTTT.

The CDR3 reads CASSAVNRVNEQFF. In DNA, the CDR3 is TGTGCCAGTAGTGCCGTTAATCGGGTCAATGAGCAGTTCTTC. This chain uses TRBV19 with TRBJ2-1; D remains unclear. Per germline, CDR1 LNHDA and CDR2 SQIVND (reference sequence). V was clipped by 5 bases and J by 6 bases, with 14 bases between them. This CDR3 comprises 14 residues.

The chain has TRBV6-1 and TRBJ2-7, with 7 bases fitting TRBD1. The CDR3 is 12 residues long. CDR1 is MNHNS, CDR2 SASEGT, per germline. The J segment lost 12 bases and the V segment lost 3 bases, leaving 8 bases of the junction unmatched. This CDR3 reads CASSETGPYLYF. DNA for the CDR3: TGTGCCAGCAGTGAGACAGGGCCTTATCTGTACTTC.

The V call is TRBV28, the J call TRBJ2-3; D not certain. V was shortened by 5 bases and J by 8 bases, with 11 bases between the two germline ends. This CDR3 is 12 amino acids long. In germline, CDR1 is MDHEN, CDR2 SYDVKM. CDR3 protein: CASSLVIGTQYF. The CDR3, as DNA: TGTGCCAGCAGTCTAGTCATTGGTACGCAGTATTTT.

The chain combines TRBV19 with TRBJ2-7; possible D gene TRBD2, 5 bases. Trimming shortened V by 7 bases and J by 2 bases, and 18 bases separated the two germline ends. The length of the CDR3 is 15 residues. Germline V gene sequence: CDR1 LNHDA, CDR2 SQIVND (reference sequence). DNA for the CDR3: TGTGCCAGTACCGTGTCCCGCGGGCCAGCCTACGAGCAGTACTTC. It encodes CASTVSRGPAYEQYF.

The genes are TRBV5-4 and TRBJ1-1; 9 bases agree with TRBD1. CDR1 SGHNT and CDR2 YYREEE come from the germline V gene (reference sequence). This CDR3 has 16 amino acids. V shed 6 bases and J 2 bases; nucleotides not matched to a gene: 11. CDR3 loop: CASTNNPGQGNTEAFF. The CDR3 nucleotides are TGTGCCAGCACCAACAACCCGGGACAGGGTAACACTGAAGCTTTCTTT.

The chain couples TRBV5-1 to TRBJ2-7; 9 bases fit TRBD1. CDR1 SGHRS and CDR2 YFSETQ come from the germline V gene. With 4 bases clipped from V and 5 bases from J, the junction kept 10 bases outside the gene matches. The length of the CDR3 is 15 residues. The CDR3: CASSISDRGIDEQYF. The CDR3 DNA follows: TGCGCCAGCAGCATTTCGGACAGGGGTATCGACGAGCAGTACTTC.

The J gene is TRBJ2-1, the V gene TRBV9, with D unclear. The CDR3 consists of 16 residues. The V end lost 0 bases, the J end lost 0 bases, and 10 bases lay between the germline ends. The germline CDR1 and CDR2 sequences are SGDLS and YYNGEE. As DNA, the CDR3 is TGTGCCAGCAGCGTAGACGACACGAGCTCCTACAATGAGCAGTTCTTC. It yields the protein CASSVDDTSSYNEQFF. Using reference TRBV9 and TRBJ2-1 for the parts outside the CDR3, the full variable domain is DSGVTQTPKHLITATGQRVTLRCSPRSGDLSVYWYQQSLDQGLQFLIQYYNGEERAKGNILERFSAQQFPDLHSELNLSSLELGDSALYFCASSVDDTSSYNEQFFGPGTRLTVL.

V usage is TRBV7-8 and J usage is TRBJ1-3, with D possibly TRBD1 on 5 matching bases. The length of the CDR3 is 16 residues. Germline CDR1 reads SGHVS; CDR2 reads FQNEAQ. Trimming stripped 2 bases from V and 0 bases from J, with 11 bases between. The CDR3 loop reads CASSLLQGASGNTIYF. In nucleotides, the CDR3 is TGTGCCAGCAGCTTACTTCAGGGAGCCTCTGGAAACACCATATATTTT.

The chain recombines TRBV12-3 or TRBV12-4 with TRBJ1-1, with D perhaps TRBD1 (5 bases). Trimming pared 6 bases from V and 6 bases from J, leaving 8 bases between. This CDR3 region has 11 residues. Written as DNA, the CDR3 is TGTGCCAGCAGCCCAGGGCCTGAAGCTTTCTTT. Translating gives CASSPGPEAFF.

The gene calls are TRBV4-3 and TRBJ2-7; D may be TRBD2 (5 bases). V was shortened by 0 bases and J by 4 bases, with 10 bases between the two germline ends. The germline V gene encodes CDR1 LGHNA and CDR2 YSLEER. The CDR3 sequence is 14 residues long. The CDR3 protein is CASSQDSPGYEQYF. The CDR3 DNA follows: TGCGCCAGCAGCCAAGATAGTCCGGGGTACGAGCAGTACTTC.

This clone was seen just once. The gene calls are TRBV28 and TRBJ2-7, with 8 bases lining up with TRBD2. Germline V gene sequence: CDR1 MDHEN, CDR2 SYDVKM. This CDR3 is built from 15 residues. Unmatched junction bases numbered 9, after V lost 6 bases and J lost 2 bases. The DNA for the CDR3 is TGTGCCAGCAGCCCCGGGACTAGAGCTCCCTACGAGCAGTACTTC. Translating it yields CASSPGTRAPYEQYF.

The rearrangement joins TRBV19 to TRBJ1-1, with no clear D. The CDR3 is 16 residues long. V was clipped by 1 base and J by 0 bases, with 12 bases between them. Germline V gives CDR1 LNHDA, CDR2 SQIVND (reference sequence). Here the CDR3 reads CASSIAGHPMNTEAFF. The CDR3 bases are TGTGCCAGTAGTATAGCAGGCCACCCCATGAACACTGAAGCTTTCTTT.